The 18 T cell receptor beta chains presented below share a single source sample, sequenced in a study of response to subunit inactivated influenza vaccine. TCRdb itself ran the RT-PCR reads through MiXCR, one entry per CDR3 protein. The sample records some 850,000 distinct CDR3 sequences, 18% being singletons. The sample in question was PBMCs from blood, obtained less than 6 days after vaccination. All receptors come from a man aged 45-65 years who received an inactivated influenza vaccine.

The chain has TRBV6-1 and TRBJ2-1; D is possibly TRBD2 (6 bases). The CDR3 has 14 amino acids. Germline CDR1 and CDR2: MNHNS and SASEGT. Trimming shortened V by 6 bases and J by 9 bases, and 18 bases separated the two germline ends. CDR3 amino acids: CASSWGLRDGEQFF. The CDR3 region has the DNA TGTGCCAGCAGCTGGGGTTTGCGGGATGGTGAGCAGTTCTTC.

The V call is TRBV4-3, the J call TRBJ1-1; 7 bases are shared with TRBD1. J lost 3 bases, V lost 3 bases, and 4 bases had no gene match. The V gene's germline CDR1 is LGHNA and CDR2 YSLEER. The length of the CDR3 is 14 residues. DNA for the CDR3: TGCGCCAGCAGCCAGTTAACAGGGGACACTGAAGCTTTCTTT. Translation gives CASSQLTGDTEAFF.

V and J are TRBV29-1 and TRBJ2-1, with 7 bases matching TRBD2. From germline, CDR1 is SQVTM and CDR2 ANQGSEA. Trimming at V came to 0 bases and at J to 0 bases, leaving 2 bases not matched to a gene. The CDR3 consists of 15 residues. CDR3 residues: CSVEDLAASYNEQFF. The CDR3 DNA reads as TGCAGCGTTGAAGATCTAGCGGCCTCCTACAATGAGCAGTTCTTC.

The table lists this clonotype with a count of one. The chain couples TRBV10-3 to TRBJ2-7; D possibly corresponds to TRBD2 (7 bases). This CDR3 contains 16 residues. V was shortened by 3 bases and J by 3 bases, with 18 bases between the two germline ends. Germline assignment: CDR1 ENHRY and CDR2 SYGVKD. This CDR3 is CAISESTGLGGYEQYF. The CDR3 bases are TGTGCCATCAGTGAAAGCACAGGACTAGGGGGCTACGAGCAGTACTTC.

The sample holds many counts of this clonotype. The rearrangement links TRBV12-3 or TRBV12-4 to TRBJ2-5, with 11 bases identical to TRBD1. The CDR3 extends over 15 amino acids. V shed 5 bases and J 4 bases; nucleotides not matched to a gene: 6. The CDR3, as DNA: TGTGCCAGCAGTGATGGACAGGGGGCTGGAGAGACCCAGTACTTC. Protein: CASSDGQGAGETQYF.

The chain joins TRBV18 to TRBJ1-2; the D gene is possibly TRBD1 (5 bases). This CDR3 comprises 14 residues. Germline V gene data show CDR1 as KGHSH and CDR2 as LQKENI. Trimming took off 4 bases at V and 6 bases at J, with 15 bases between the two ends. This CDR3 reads CASSLSRERDGYTF. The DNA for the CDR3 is TGTGCCAGCTCACTTTCCAGGGAACGGGATGGCTACACCTTC.

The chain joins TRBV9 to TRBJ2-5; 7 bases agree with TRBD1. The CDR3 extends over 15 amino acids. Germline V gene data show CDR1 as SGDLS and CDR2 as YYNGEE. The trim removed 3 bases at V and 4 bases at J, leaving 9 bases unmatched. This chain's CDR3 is CASSARTGPRETQYF. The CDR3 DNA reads TGTGCCAGCAGCGCCCGGACAGGTCCGCGAGAGACCCAGTACTTC.

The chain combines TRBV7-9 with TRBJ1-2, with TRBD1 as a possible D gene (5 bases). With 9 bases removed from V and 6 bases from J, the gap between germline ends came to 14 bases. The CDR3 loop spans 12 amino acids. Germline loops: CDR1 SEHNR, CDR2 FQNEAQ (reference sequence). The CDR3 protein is CARAGQTDGYTF. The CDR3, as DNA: TGTGCCAGGGCAGGGCAGACGGATGGCTACACCTTC.

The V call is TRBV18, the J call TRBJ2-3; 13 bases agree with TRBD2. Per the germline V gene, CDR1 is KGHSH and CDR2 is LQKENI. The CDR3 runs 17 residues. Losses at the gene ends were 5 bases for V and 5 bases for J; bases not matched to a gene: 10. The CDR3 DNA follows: TGTGCCAGCTCATCTCCCAACAGACTAGCGGGAGGAGATACGCAGTATTTT. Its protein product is CASSSPNRLAGGDTQYF.

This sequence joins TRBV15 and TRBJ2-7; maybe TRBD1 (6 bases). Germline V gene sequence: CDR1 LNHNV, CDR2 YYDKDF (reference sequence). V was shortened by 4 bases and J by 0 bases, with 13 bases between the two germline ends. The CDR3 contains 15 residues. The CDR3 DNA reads TGTGCCACCAGCACTGCCAGGGGAAGCTCCTACGAGCAGTACTTC. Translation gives CATSTARGSSYEQYF.

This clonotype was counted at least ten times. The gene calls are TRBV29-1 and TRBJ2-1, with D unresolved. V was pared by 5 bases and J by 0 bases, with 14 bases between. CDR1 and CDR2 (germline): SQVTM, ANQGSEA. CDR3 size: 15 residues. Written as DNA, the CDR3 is TGCAGCGTTCCCTCTGACTGGAGCTCCTACAATGAGCAGTTCTTC. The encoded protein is CSVPSDWSSYNEQFF.

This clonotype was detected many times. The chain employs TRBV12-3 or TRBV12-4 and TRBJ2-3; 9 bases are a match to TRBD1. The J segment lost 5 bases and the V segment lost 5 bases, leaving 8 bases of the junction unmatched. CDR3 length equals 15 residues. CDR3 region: CASSLRDRVGDTQYF. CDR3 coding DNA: TGTGCCAGCAGTCTCCGGGACAGGGTTGGAGATACGCAGTATTTT.

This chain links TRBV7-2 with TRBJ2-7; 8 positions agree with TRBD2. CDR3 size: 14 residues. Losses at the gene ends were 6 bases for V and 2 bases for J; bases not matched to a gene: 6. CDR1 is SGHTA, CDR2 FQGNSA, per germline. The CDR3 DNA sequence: TGTGCCAGCAGGGCGGGGGGAAGCACCTACGAGCAGTACTTC. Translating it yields CASRAGGSTYEQYF.

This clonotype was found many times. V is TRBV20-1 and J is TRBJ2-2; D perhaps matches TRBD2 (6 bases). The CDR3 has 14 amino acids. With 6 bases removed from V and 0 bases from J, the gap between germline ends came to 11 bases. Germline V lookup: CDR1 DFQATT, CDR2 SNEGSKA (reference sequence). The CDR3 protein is CSASGTANTGELFF. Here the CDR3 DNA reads TGCAGTGCATCCGGGACTGCGAACACCGGGGAGCTGTTTTTT.

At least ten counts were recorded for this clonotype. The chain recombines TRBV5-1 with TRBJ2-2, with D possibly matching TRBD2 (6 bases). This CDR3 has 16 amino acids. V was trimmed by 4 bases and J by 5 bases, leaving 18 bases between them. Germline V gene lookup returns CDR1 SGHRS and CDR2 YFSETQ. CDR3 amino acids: CASSAGTAYQTGELFF. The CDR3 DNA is TGCGCCAGCAGCGCGGGGACGGCGTACCAGACCGGGGAGCTGTTTTTT.

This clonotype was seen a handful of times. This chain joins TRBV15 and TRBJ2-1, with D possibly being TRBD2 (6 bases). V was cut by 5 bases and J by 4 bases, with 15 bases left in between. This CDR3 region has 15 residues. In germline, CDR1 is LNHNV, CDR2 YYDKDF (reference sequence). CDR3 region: CATSQDSGGYNEQFF. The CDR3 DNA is TGTGCCACCAGCCAGGACTCAGGAGGGTACAATGAGCAGTTCTTC.

This CDR3 is CASIRSTGELFF. CDR3 coding DNA: TGTGCCAGCATTCGATCGACCGGGGAGCTGTTTTTT. The chain carries TRBV25-1 and TRBJ2-2; unclear D gene. The germline V and J ends were trimmed by 7 bases and 5 bases, with 8 bases remaining between them. CDR3 size: 12 residues. Germline CDR1 MGHDK, CDR2 SYGVNS. Variable domain in full (rest from reference TRBV25-1 and TRBJ2-2): EADIYQTPRYLVIGTGKKITLECSQTMGHDKMYWYQQDPGMELHLIHYSYGVNSTEKGDLSSESTVSRIRTEHFPLTLESARPSHTSQYLCASIRSTGELFFGEGSRLTVL.

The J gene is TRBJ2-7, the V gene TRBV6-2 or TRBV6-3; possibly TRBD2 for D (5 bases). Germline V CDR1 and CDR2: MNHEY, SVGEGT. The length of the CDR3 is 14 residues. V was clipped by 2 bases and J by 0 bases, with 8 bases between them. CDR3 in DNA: TGTGCCAGCAGTTACCCGGGGAGCTCCTACGAGCAGTACTTC. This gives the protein CASSYPGSSYEQYF.